This record concerns one T cell receptor beta chain sequence. Its specificity is unknown. This sample was included in a study of naive and memory T cell subsets. Findings and limits, study-wide: A few larger clonotypes appeared in naive repertoires, especially CD8, possibly memory cells re-expressing CD45RA. In CD4 and CD8 cells, diversity dropped from naive through EMRA. Between naive and memory subsets, TCR abundance power law exponents differed.

Both TRBC1 and TRBC2 were covered by a beta constant-region primer of two equimolar oligonucleotides. The ligated cDNA underwent four PCR rounds using SP2 and nested alpha and beta constant-region primers. An oligonucleotide with the SP2 primer and a 12-nucleotide UMI was ligated to the cDNA 3' end. TCRdb independently ran MiXCR on the UMI-ligation and nested PCR reads; one entry per CDR3 protein. The repertoire consists of 150,000 or so distinct CDR3 sequences, with approximately 22% occurring once and the leading ten covering roughly 0.1%. CD8 T cells were positively selected from what remained after CD4 positive selection. Material for sequencing was naive CD4+ T cells from blood. The sequence was collected from a human donor in good health.

This chain's CDR3 is CASSQGREVRNEQYF. The CDR3 DNA reads as TGTGCCAGCAGCCAAGGGCGGGAGGTCCGGAACGAGCAGTACTTC. This chain joins TRBV14 and TRBJ2-7; 8 bases are a match to TRBD2. Germline V gives CDR1 SGHDN, CDR2 FVKESK. V shed 1 base, J shed 5 bases, and the junction held 7 bases outside the gene matches. The CDR3 is made up of 15 amino acids.